The 12 T cell receptor beta chains listed next were all sequenced from one sample in a study of blood T cell repertoires in COVID-19. Repertoires were generated with immunoSEQ multiplex PCR, while TCRdb's copy carries only in-frame clones and drops some. This table has 150,000 to 200,000 clones, over 75% appearing once. Sequenced sample: peripheral blood. The receptors were sampled from a woman older than 75 with active or convalescent COVID-19.

The rearrangement uses TRBV5-1 and TRBJ1-3, with 7 bases identical to TRBD1. CDR3 length equals 14 residues. Germline values: CDR1 SGHRS, CDR2 YFSETQ. V gave up 4 bases and J gave up 4 bases; unmatched junction bases: 5. CDR3: CASSHDREGNTIYF. The CDR3 DNA reads as TGCGCCAGCAGCCATGACAGGGAGGGAAACACCATATATTTT. Full variable domain (rest looked up from reference TRBV5-1 and TRBJ1-3): KAGVTQTPRYLIKTRGQQVTLSCSPISGHRSVSWYQQTPGQGLQFLFEYFSETQRNKGNFPGRFSGRQFSNSRSEMNVSTLELGDSALYLCASSHDREGNTIYFGEGSWLTVV.

The chain employs TRBV10-3 and TRBJ2-1; D might be TRBD1 (5 bases). V lost 4 bases to trimming and J lost 1 base, with 8 bases between them. The germline CDR1 and CDR2 sequences are ENHRY and SYGVKD. This CDR3 contains 14 residues. CDR3 sequence reads: CAISVTESYNEQFF. The CDR3 DNA is TGTGCCATCAGTGTGACAGAATCCTACAATGAGCAGTTCTTC.

The rearrangement uses TRBV15 and TRBJ2-3; the match to TRBD2 covers 11 bases. The length of the CDR3 is 18 residues. The J segment lost 4 bases and the V segment lost 1 base, leaving 10 bases of the junction unmatched. From germline, CDR1 is LNHNV and CDR2 YYDKDF (reference sequence). The CDR3 spells CATSRVRSSGGYSDTQYF. The CDR3 DNA reads as TGTGCCACCAGCAGAGTTAGGTCTAGCGGGGGGTATTCAGATACGCAGTATTTT.

The rearrangement links TRBV7-9 to TRBJ2-7; 9 bases align to TRBD1. Per the germline V gene, CDR1 is SEHNR and CDR2 is FQNEAQ (reference sequence). This CDR3 region has 19 residues. The V and J ends lost 5 bases and 3 bases, in that order; junction bases with no gene match: 20. The CDR3 DNA reads as TGTGCCAGCAGCCACATCAACGGACAGGGGCTCGCCCCTAACTACGAGCAGTACTTC. Translation: CASSHINGQGLAPNYEQYF. Looking up the rest from reference TRBV7-9 and TRBJ2-7 gives the full variable domain: DTGVSQNPRHKITKRGQNVTFRCDPISEHNRLYWYRQTLGQGPEFLTYFQNEAQLEKSRLLSDRFSAERPKGSFSTLEIQRTEQGDSAMYLCASSHINGQGLAPNYEQYFGPGTRLTVT.

This rearrangement joins TRBV28 to TRBJ2-7; possibly TRBD1 for D (7 bases). CDR3 length: 14 residues. CDR1 is MDHEN, CDR2 SYDVKM, per germline. Trimming cost V 6 bases and J 7 bases, with 19 bases left between them. CDR3 region: CASRVTGTVGEQYF. In DNA form, the CDR3 reads TGTGCCAGCAGGGTGACAGGGACTGTAGGGGAGCAGTACTTC.

This clone appeared a single time. V is TRBV4-1 and J is TRBJ2-7, with a possible D match to TRBD1 (6 bases). Germline V gene data show CDR1 as MGHRA and CDR2 as YSYEKL. CDR3 length: 15 amino acids. V lost 2 bases and J 2 bases, leaving 13 bases between the germline ends. The CDR3 nucleotides are TGCGCCAGCAGCCAACACCAACAGGGACCCTACGAGCAGTACTTC. This encodes CASSQHQQGPYEQYF.

J is TRBJ1-4 and V is TRBV7-8; D might be TRBD1 (6 bases). The CDR3 consists of 17 residues. Trimming shortened V by 2 bases and J by 4 bases, and 17 bases separated the two germline ends. From germline, CDR1 is SGHVS and CDR2 FQNEAQ. Here the CDR3 DNA reads TGTGCCAGCAGCTTACTCCCCTTGACAGGTTATAATGAAAAACTGTTTTTT. Encoded protein: CASSLLPLTGYNEKLFF.

The chain employs TRBV15 and TRBJ1-5, with 10 bases lining up with TRBD1. Germline V CDR1 and CDR2: LNHNV, YYDKDF (reference sequence). The CDR3 has 14 residues. The V gene end was trimmed by 1 base and the J gene end by 7 bases; junction bases not matched to a gene: 1. CDR3: CATSRGDRGQPQHF. For the CDR3, the DNA is TGTGCCACCAGCAGAGGGGACAGGGGACAGCCCCAGCATTTT.

The J gene is TRBJ2-1, the V gene TRBV18, with TRBD2 matching over 12 bases. This CDR3 is built from 17 residues. With V trimmed by 3 bases and J by 9 bases, 12 bases remained unmatched. Germline V lookup: CDR1 KGHSH, CDR2 LQKENI. CDR3 DNA sequence: TGTGCCAGCTCACCCCCCTTTTCTAGCGGGGGGGCGGGTGAGCAGTTCTTC. The encoded protein is CASSPPFSSGGAGEQFF.

The V call is TRBV6-5, the J call TRBJ1-3; 7 bases line up with TRBD1. CDR3 length: 14 amino acids. The germline CDR1 and CDR2 sequences are MNHEY and SVGAGI. The trim removed 10 bases at V and 2 bases at J, leaving 8 bases unmatched. This CDR3 reads CATTRGITGNTIYF. As DNA, the CDR3 is TGTGCCACCACCAGGGGGATAACTGGAAACACCATATATTTT.

This rearrangement joins TRBV28 to TRBJ1-2; D is ambiguous. Per germline, CDR1 MDHEN and CDR2 SYDVKM. The ends were cut back, 6 bases at V and 2 bases at J, with 19 bases in the middle. The CDR3 is 16 amino acids. The CDR3 DNA reads as TGTGCCAGCAGCGTAGCGAGTGGCAGGACGAACTATGGCTACACCTTC. This codes for CASSVASGRTNYGYTF.

This chain links TRBV28 with TRBJ2-7; a possible D gene is TRBD2 (5 bases). Trimming removed 2 bases from V and 0 bases from J, with 11 bases in between. Germline CDR1 is MDHEN and CDR2 is SYDVKM. The length of the CDR3 is 15 residues. The CDR3: CASSLRGFLSYEQYF. CDR3 DNA sequence: TGTGCCAGCAGTTTACGCGGGTTCCTCTCCTACGAGCAGTACTTC. Full variable domain (rest looked up from reference TRBV28 and TRBJ2-7): DVKVTQSSRYLVKRTGEKVFLECVQDMDHENMFWYRQDPGLGLRLIYFSYDVKMKEKGDIPEGYSVSREKKERFSLILESASTNQTSMYLCASSLRGFLSYEQYFGPGTRLTVT.